Below, 17 T cell receptor beta chains from the same sample are listed, as sequenced in a study of T-cell reconstitution after alpha-beta-depleted transplantation in children. Unique molecular identifiers were used to barcode this TCRbeta library. TCRdb independently ran MiXCR on the PCR reads; one entry per CDR3 protein. The data show over 200,000 distinct CDR3 sequences, roughly 10% seen once. Specimen: PBMCs, collected before TCRalphabeta/CD19-depleted stem cell transplant. These receptors were taken from a child less than two years old with acute myeloid leukemia, due to receive a stem cell transplant.

This clonotype was observed many times. The chain carries TRBV28 and TRBJ2-3; TRBD1 agrees at 11 bases. V gave up 6 bases and J gave up 2 bases; unmatched junction bases: 7. This CDR3 has 16 amino acids. Germline V gene data show CDR1 as MDHEN and CDR2 as SYDVKM. CDR3 nucleotides: TGTGCCAGCAGCACCGGGACAGGGGGTCACACAGATACGCAGTATTTT. Amino acid sequence: CASSTGTGGHTDTQYF.

The table lists this clonotype with many counts. This chain joins TRBV12-3 or TRBV12-4 and TRBJ2-3; 12 nucleotides line up with TRBD2. The CDR3 totals 16 residues. The trim removed 3 bases at V and 2 bases at J, leaving 3 bases unmatched. The DNA for the CDR3 is TGTGCCAGCAGTTTGACTAGCGGGGGATTCACAGATACGCAGTATTTT. It translates to CASSLTSGGFTDTQYF.

The V and J genes are TRBV20-1 and TRBJ2-7; D may be TRBD1 or TRBD2 (5 bases each). The length of the CDR3 is 15 residues. CDR1 DFQATT and CDR2 SNEGSKA come from the germline V gene (reference sequence). The V end lost 7 bases, the J end lost 0 bases, and 19 bases lay between the germline ends. CDR3 DNA sequence: TGCAGTGGGGGCCGGACTCCGGGCCGCTCCTACGAGCAGTACTTC. It yields the protein CSGGRTPGRSYEQYF.

This clonotype was seen ten or more times. The V call is TRBV7-2, the J call TRBJ1-6; no definite D call. The CDR3 is 14 residues long. Germline lookup yields CDR1 SGHTA and CDR2 FQGNSA. V shed 7 bases and J shed 7 bases, with 14 bases lying between them. The CDR3 coding sequence is TGTGCCAGCATGGTTAGGGCAGCCAATTCACCCCTCCACTTT. Its protein is CASMVRAANSPLHF.

This clonotype was counted at least ten times. The chain employs TRBV30 and TRBJ2-5; TRBD1 is a possible D gene (5 bases). V lost 0 bases and J lost 4, with 9 bases in between. CDR3 length equals 13 residues. Germline values: CDR1 GTSNPN, CDR2 SVGIG (reference sequence). The CDR3 here is CAWSVRRGETQYF. The CDR3 nucleotides read TGTGCCTGGAGTGTAAGAAGGGGAGAGACCCAGTACTTC.

This clonotype was counted a single time. This sequence may be a read error, since a much larger clone differs from it by one base. The chain recombines TRBV7-2 with TRBJ2-1, with 13 positions matching TRBD2. CDR3 length: 15 amino acids. Germline assignment: CDR1 SGHTA and CDR2 FQGNSA. J lost 7 bases, V lost 4 bases, and 4 bases had no gene match. The CDR3, as DNA: TGTACCAGCAGCTGGACTAGCGGGAGTGGGAATGAGCAGTTCTTC. It yields the protein CTSSWTSGSGNEQFF.

This clonotype was counted many times. The CDR3 loop is CSALWGGASDEQFF. The CDR3 bases are TGCAGTGCCCTATGGGGGGGGGCATCGGATGAGCAGTTCTTC. V and J are TRBV20-1 and TRBJ2-1; D is possibly TRBD2 (7 bases). This CDR3 is 14 amino acids long. Germline values: CDR1 DFQATT, CDR2 SNEGSKA (reference sequence). Trimming cost V 6 bases and J 8 bases, with 20 bases left between them.

This clonotype has a count of ten or more. J is TRBJ2-1 and V is TRBV12-3 or TRBV12-4, with 13 bases that match TRBD2. This CDR3 is 18 amino acids long. V lost 2 bases and J lost 6; bases outside the gene matches: 10. The CDR3 DNA reads TGTGCCAGCAGTTTAAGGGGGACTAGCGGGACTCTACTCAATGAGCAGTTCTTC. The encoded protein is CASSLRGTSGTLLNEQFF.

This clonotype has a count of ten or more. V gene TRBV28 combines with J gene TRBJ1-6; 10 bases map to TRBD1. Per the germline V gene, CDR1 is MDHEN and CDR2 is SYDVKM. This CDR3 spans 16 amino acids. V was clipped by 5 bases and J by 4 bases; unmatched bases: 5. CDR3 in amino acids: CASSSPGQGYNSPLHF. DNA for the CDR3: TGTGCCAGCAGTAGCCCGGGACAGGGGTATAATTCACCCCTCCACTTT.

The gene calls are TRBV7-2 and TRBJ1-5, with 9 positions matching TRBD1. In germline, CDR1 is SGHTA, CDR2 FQGNSA. The CDR3 length is 16 residues. The V segment lost 4 bases and the J segment 1 base; nucleotides outside the gene matches: 5. CDR3 protein: CASSSTGTGSNQPQHF. The CDR3 region has the DNA TGTGCCAGCAGCTCTACCGGGACAGGGAGCAATCAGCCCCAGCATTTT.

In this sample, this clonotype turned up many times. The rearrangement links TRBV7-9 to TRBJ1-2, with D tentatively TRBD1 (6 bases). Germline CDR1 is SEHNR and CDR2 is FQNEAQ (reference sequence). Trimming pared 5 bases from V and 8 bases from J, leaving 15 bases between. This CDR3 is built from 13 residues. The CDR3 is CASSPREGGGYTF. In nucleotides, the CDR3 is TGTGCCAGCAGCCCCCGGGAAGGGGGAGGCTACACCTTC.

The chain couples TRBV27 to TRBJ1-3; TRBD1 is a possible D gene (6 bases). The CDR3 extends over 16 amino acids. Trimming pared 8 bases from V and 0 bases from J, leaving 17 bases between. CDR1 and CDR2 (germline): MNHEY, SMNVEV (reference sequence). CDR3: CASGFLGGPSGNTIYF. The CDR3 DNA reads as TGTGCCAGCGGATTTCTGGGGGGGCCCTCTGGAAACACCATATATTTT.

Many counts were recorded for this clonotype. A much more abundant neighbour one base away suggests this may be a read error. This rearrangement joins TRBV7-2 to TRBJ2-3; D ambiguous. The CDR3 is 12 amino acids. Germline-derived CDR1 and CDR2 are SGHTA and FQGNSA. V was shortened by 0 bases and J by 6 bases, with 4 bases between the two germline ends. CDR3 residues: CASSLAWDTQYF. The CDR3 DNA follows: TGTGCCAGCAGCTTAGCGTGGGATACGCAGTATTTT.

This clonotype was seen only a few times. The chain employs TRBV20-1 and TRBJ2-3, with 14 bases that match TRBD2. The CDR3 is 17 amino acids. With 1 base clipped from V and 5 bases from J, the junction kept 8 bases outside the gene matches. Germline V gives CDR1 DFQATT, CDR2 SNEGSKA (reference sequence). Written as DNA, the CDR3 is TGCAGTGCTAGAGCTGGGACTAGCGGGAGAGCCGGAGATACGCAGTATTTT. As protein: CSARAGTSGRAGDTQYF.

Concerning this clonotype: Relative to the germline gene, one junction end is altered; a read error may explain this. The J gene is TRBJ1-4, the V gene TRBV20-1; D not resolved. The germline V gene encodes CDR1 DFQATT and CDR2 SNEGSKA (reference sequence). This CDR3 contains 13 residues. The DNA of the CDR3 is TGCAGTGCTCCGGTCTCCGGATTTGAAAAACTATTTTTT. It translates to CSAPVSGFEKLFF.

This clonotype was detected many times. J is TRBJ2-3 and V is TRBV5-1, with 9 bases identical to TRBD2. This CDR3 is 16 amino acids long. Germline values: CDR1 SGHRS, CDR2 YFSETQ. The V segment lost 4 bases and the J segment 3 bases; nucleotides outside the gene matches: 9. This CDR3 is CASSAGTSLQTDTQYF. In DNA form, the CDR3 reads TGCGCCAGCAGCGCGGGGACTAGCCTTCAAACAGATACGCAGTATTTT. The full variable domain, in which reference TRBV5-1 and TRBJ2-3 provide the parts outside the CDR3, is KAGVTQTPRYLIKTRGQQVTLSCSPISGHRSVSWYQQTPGQGLQFLFEYFSETQRNKGNFPGRFSGRQFSNSRSEMNVSTLELGDSALYLCASSAGTSLQTDTQYFGPGTRLTVL.

V usage is TRBV5-1 and J usage is TRBJ1-4, with unresolved D. With 4 bases removed from V and 7 bases from J, the gap between germline ends came to 17 bases. Germline CDR1 and CDR2: SGHRS and YFSETQ. The CDR3 totals 15 residues. CDR3 in amino acids: CASSHMDPVGEKLFF. In DNA, the CDR3 is TGCGCCAGCAGCCACATGGACCCGGTGGGTGAAAAACTGTTTTTT.